The T cell receptor beta chain under discussion was sequenced for a study of shared clonotypes between healthy human individuals. Whole-study results and caveats: Shared clonotypes across all four donors exceeded non-shared ones in generation probability. Investigators collected only blood, and repertoires in tissues likely differ. Naive CD4 clonotype sharing across several donors was 5% to 6%.

The CDR3 sequence is 17 residues long. The germline CDR1 and CDR2 sequences are SGHVS and FQNEAQ. The ends were cut back, 6 bases at V and 0 bases at J, with 19 bases in the middle. Some clones are missing from TCRdb's copy, which holds only in-frame ones; the method was immunoSEQ multiplex PCR. The repertoire has around 1.5 million clones, 95% to 99% of them found once; the top ten carry 0.4% to 0.55%. Details on this clone: Its antigen is not identified.

This rearrangement joins TRBV7-8 to TRBJ2-3, with a weak D call TRBD2 (5 bases). Specimen: naive CD4+ T cells sorted from blood. Subset: CD45RA+ positively selected. The receptor was derived from a man younger than 45 in good health. The CDR3 DNA follows: TGTGCCAGCAGGTATCCTAGCAAACTGTCTAGCACAGATACGCAGTATTTT. Amino acids: CASRYPSKLSSTDTQYF.